What follows describes a single T cell receptor beta chain. This clonotype has at least ten counts. Its antigen remains unidentified. No base qualities exist here, and no much larger clone lies one base off it. The method was PCR. Sequencing took place on an Illumina HiSeq 2500. To normalize quantification of the TCRbeta repertoire, the TCR libraries were built with molecular barcoding that relied on unique molecular identifiers. TCRdb applied fastp at Q25 and MiXCR to the public reads, then kept only in-frame beta chains. Under each unique CDR3 protein, matching rows form one entry showing the most common genes and DNA. This sample gives hundreds of thousands of distinct CDR3 sequences in total; 9.5% to 13% of them show up just once. Together, the top ten hold about 8% of the sample. This sample is drawn from a study of T-cell reconstitution after alpha-beta-depleted transplantation in children listed by TCRdb under 2016. General notes on the study: T-cell immune reconstitution after TCRalphabeta/CD19-depleted allogeneic hematopoietic cell transplantation in children was quantitatively tracked in the study by means of TCR repertoire profiling. What the authors observed across the whole study: The apparently early recovery of alphabetaT-cell counts about two months after transplant reportedly depended on only several hundred rapidly expanded clones that came from non-depleted graft cells. In some patients, the high TCRbeta diversity seen at day 60 was put down to recipient T cells and intrathymic progenitors that had survived conditioning. Over the following months the frequencies of hyperexpanded clones went down, and after one year T-cell counts and TCRbeta diversity were mostly credited to newly produced T cells.

The treatment or condition tag for this specimen amounts to: allogeneic hematopoietic cell transplantation with graft depleted of TCRalphabeta T cells and CD19 B cells. Transplant recipients were children who received TCRalphabeta/CD19-depleted allogeneic hematopoietic cell grafts. The sequences come from PBMCs, collected before TCRalphabeta/CD19-depleted stem cell transplant. This clonotype was obtained from a boy under two years old with acute myeloid leukemia, due to receive a stem cell transplant.

The CDR3 is CASSQNRIPPGNTIYF. The sequenced DNA is TGTGCCAGCAGTCAAAACAGAATCCCACCTGGAAACACCATATATTTT. The V and J segments used are TRBV28 and TRBJ1-3; the D gene cannot be named for sure. V is shortened by 5 bases, J by 2 bases, and the region joining them spans 16 bases. CDR1 and CDR2, looked up from the germline V gene, are MDHEN and SYDVKM. CDR3 length: 16 amino acids, cysteine to phenylalanine. Of the read, only the CDR3 DNA is kept; its 48 bases are in frame from base 1.